The 17 T cell receptor beta chains given below trace back to one sample, sequenced in a study of T cell responses to AZD1222 COVID-19 vaccine. Assay used: immunoSEQ multiplex PCR; TCRdb lists only in-frame clones, some missing. The repertoire has approximately 120,000 clones, roughly nine tenths of them found once; the top ten carry 4.2%. The starting material was peripheral blood, obtained on day 0 of AZD1222 vaccination. The source of these receptors is an adult in good health.

This chain links TRBV11-2 with TRBJ1-4, with 10 bases that match TRBD1. J was trimmed by 11 bases and V by 0 bases; bases with no gene match: 6. The CDR3 loop spans 15 amino acids. The germline V gene encodes CDR1 SGHAT and CDR2 FQNNGV. The chain's CDR3 is CASSLEGTGEDKLFF. In DNA, the CDR3 is TGTGCCAGCAGCTTAGAAGGGACAGGGGAGGACAAACTGTTTTTT.

This clone has a handful of counts. V usage is TRBV19 and J usage is TRBJ2-7; TRBD1 is a possible D gene (7 bases). This CDR3 is built from 15 residues. Trimming shortened V by 4 bases and J by 0 bases, and 13 bases separated the two germline ends. Germline V gene data show CDR1 as LNHDA and CDR2 as SQIVND (reference sequence). For the CDR3, the DNA is TGTGCCAGTAGTACCCCAGGGGGGAGCTCCTACGAGCAGTACTTC. It is translated as CASSTPGGSSYEQYF.

The chain links TRBV28 to TRBJ1-4, with TRBD1 as a possible D gene (5 bases). V lost 5 bases and J 0 bases, leaving 10 bases between the germline ends. The length of the CDR3 is 15 residues. Germline V gene sequence: CDR1 MDHEN, CDR2 SYDVKM. The CDR3 DNA sequence: TGTGCCAGCAGTGAGAGGGGTGCAACTAATGAAAAACTGTTTTTT. Protein: CASSERGATNEKLFF.

The V and J genes are TRBV28 and TRBJ1-4, with 10 bases matching TRBD1. Losses at the gene ends were 5 bases for V and 8 bases for J; bases not matched to a gene: 14. CDR1 MDHEN and CDR2 SYDVKM come from the germline V gene. The CDR3 is 17 residues long. CDR3 residues: CASSTADRGSLGEKLFF. DNA for the CDR3: TGTGCCAGCAGTACGGCGGACAGGGGGTCTTTAGGAGAAAAACTGTTTTTT.

The rearrangement links TRBV13 to TRBJ1-2, with D hard to call. Trimming took off 1 base at V and 4 bases at J, with 7 bases between the two ends. CDR1 and CDR2 (germline): PRHDT, FYEKMQ (reference sequence). This CDR3 has 13 residues. CDR3: CASSLVTGYGYTF. CDR3 nucleotides: TGTGCCAGCAGCTTAGTGACCGGCTATGGCTACACCTTC.

V is TRBV2 and J is TRBJ1-2, with 9 positions matching TRBD1. CDR1 SNHLY and CDR2 FYNNEI come from the germline V gene. Losses at the gene ends were 4 bases for V and 5 bases for J; bases not matched to a gene: 8. CDR3 size: 15 residues. The CDR3 protein is CASSVRDRERYGYTF. The CDR3 nucleotides are TGTGCCAGCAGTGTGCGGGACAGGGAGAGGTATGGCTACACCTTC. Full variable domain (rest looked up from reference TRBV2 and TRBJ1-2): EPEVTQTPSHQVTQMGQEVILRCVPISNHLYFYWYRQILGQKVEFLVSFYNNEISEKSEIFDDQFSVERPDGSNFTLKIRSTKLEDSAMYFCASSVRDRERYGYTFGSGTRLTVV.

The chain has TRBV28 and TRBJ1-5; 10 bases align to TRBD1. This CDR3 is 14 amino acids long. J gave up 7 bases and V 2 bases, and 2 bases lay outside the gene matches. Germline assignment: CDR1 MDHEN and CDR2 SYDVKM. CDR3 protein: CASSLGQGVQPQHF. The CDR3 DNA is TGTGCCAGCAGTTTAGGACAGGGGGTACAGCCCCAGCATTTT.

The genes are TRBV28 and TRBJ1-3; D is ambiguous. Germline CDR1 and CDR2: MDHEN and SYDVKM. CDR3 length: 15 residues. Trimming took off 3 bases at V and 5 bases at J, with 14 bases between the two ends. CDR3 in amino acids: CASSFEGSSRNTIYF. In DNA form, the CDR3 reads TGTGCCAGCAGTTTTGAAGGGAGTAGTAGAAACACCATATATTTT.

This clone was found once. This sequence joins TRBV5-1 and TRBJ2-2, with 7 bases aligning to TRBD2. With 3 bases clipped from V and 3 bases from J, the junction kept 2 bases outside the gene matches. The CDR3 spans 14 residues. CDR1 is SGHRS, CDR2 YFSETQ, per germline. This chain's CDR3 is CASSWAGDTGELFF. DNA for the CDR3: TGCGCCAGCAGCTGGGCGGGAGACACCGGGGAGCTGTTTTTT.

The rearrangement links TRBV5-6 to TRBJ1-3, with no clear D. With 4 bases removed from V and 2 bases from J, the gap between germline ends came to 13 bases. The CDR3 loop spans 15 amino acids. CDR1 and CDR2 from the germline V gene are SGHDT and YYEEEE. DNA of the CDR3: TGTGCCAGCAGCCCCGGGTGGCAGGCTGGAAACACCATATATTTT. Translating gives CASSPGWQAGNTIYF.

This chain uses TRBV6-5 with TRBJ2-7; D possibly uses TRBD1 or TRBD2 (5 bases each). This CDR3 is built from 13 residues. Germline-derived CDR1 and CDR2 are MNHEY and SVGAGI. V lost 11 bases to trimming and J lost 0 bases, with 14 bases between them. CDR3 DNA sequence: TGTGCCTGTTGTCAGGGACCCTCCTACGAGCAGTACTTC. Translated: CACCQGPSYEQYF.

The chain employs TRBV30 and TRBJ1-1, with a weak D call TRBD1 (6 bases). Deletions cut 4 bases from V and 6 bases from J, with 15 bases between. This CDR3 region has 13 residues. Germline CDR1 GTSNPN, CDR2 SVGIG (reference sequence). The DNA of the CDR3 is TGTGCCTGGAACAGGGCGGCAAGACCTGAAGCTTTCTTT. Translated, it gives CAWNRAARPEAFF. The variable domain in full, completed from reference TRBV30 and TRBJ1-1, reads SQTIHQWPATLVQPVGSPLSLECTVEGTSNPNLYWYRQAAGRGLQLLFYSVGIGQISSEVPQNLSASRPQDRQFILSSKKLLLSDSGFYLCAWNRAARPEAFFGQGTRLTVV.

This clone appeared once. V is TRBV19 and J is TRBJ2-7; 7 nucleotides agree with TRBD1. The trim removed 7 bases at V and 4 bases at J, leaving 7 bases unmatched. Germline V gene data show CDR1 as LNHDA and CDR2 as SQIVND (reference sequence). The CDR3 has 13 amino acids. The CDR3 bases are TGTGCCAGTAAAGGGACAGTATCTTACGAGCAGTACTTC. Residues: CASKGTVSYEQYF.

The chain joins TRBV3-1 (or the pseudogene TRBV3-2) to TRBJ2-7; no reliable D call. The germline V gene encodes CDR1 LGHDT and CDR2 YNNKEL (reference sequence). V was clipped by 4 bases and J by 6 bases, with 10 bases between them. The length of the CDR3 is 12 residues. DNA for the CDR3: TGTGCCAGCAGCCGAAGCTTCAGCGAGCAGTACTTC. It translates to CASSRSFSEQYF.

The rearrangement links TRBV2 to TRBJ2-7; the D is unclear. The germline CDR1 and CDR2 sequences are SNHLY and FYNNEI. This CDR3 has 12 amino acids. V was shortened by 4 bases and J by 6 bases, with 10 bases between the two germline ends. CDR3: CASSGPWVEQYF. The CDR3 nucleotides are TGTGCCAGCAGTGGTCCCTGGGTCGAGCAGTACTTC.

The V call is TRBV6-5, the J call TRBJ2-3; D may match TRBD1 or TRBD2 (6 bases each). CDR1 is MNHEY, CDR2 SVGAGI, per germline. V lost 0 bases, J lost 5 bases, and 15 bases lay in between. The CDR3 is 16 amino acids. The CDR3, as DNA: TGTGCCAGCAGTTACTCGGGGGGCAGCAGCGGAGATACGCAGTATTTT. It codes for CASSYSGGSSGDTQYF.

A remark on this clone: The junction and the germline gene differ at one end; a read error may be behind it. The V and J genes are TRBV7-8 and TRBJ2-5; 8 bases line up with TRBD1. This CDR3 has 10 residues. Germline lookup yields CDR1 SGHVS and CDR2 FQNEAQ. The CDR3 here is CASSVDRVDF. The CDR3 coding sequence is TGTGCCAGCAGCGTGGACAGGGTAGACTTC.